This T cell receptor beta chain derives from a study of blood T cell repertoires in COVID-19. Study background: Both acute and convalescent COVID-19 samples were obtained from the United States, Italy and Spain. T cells, B-cell-depleted T cells, or PBMCs provided the cDNA or gDNA that served as material.

CDR3 length equals 12 residues. With 4 bases removed from V and 3 bases from J, the gap between germline ends came to 6 bases. Germline CDR1 reads KGHSH; CDR2 reads LQKENI. In the source study's methods: Cell counts per sample came from amplifying reference gene primers. Clones were sequenced by immunoSEQ multiplex PCR, and TCRdb holds only the in-frame ones, with some missing. V, J and clone size are those of that table, while D and trimming were read from the DNA. The data hold some 28,000 clones, with 70% to 90% observed a single time. Sequenced material: peripheral blood. This chain links TRBV18 with TRBJ1-1; D gene ambiguous. The TCR was taken from a human donor in a cohort sampled during active COVID-19. This CDR3 reads CASSLTDTEAFF. The CDR3 DNA sequence: TGTGCCAGCTCACTAACGGACACTGAAGCTTTCTTT.